A selection of T cell receptor beta chains follows, all from one sample in a study of molecular identifiers for immune sequencing clone quantification. TCRdb ran MiXCR on the PCR reads and lists one entry per CDR3 protein. The repertoire has 460,000 or so distinct CDR3 sequences, 20% to 25% of them found once; the top ten carry about 0.8%. Sequenced: naive CD8+ T cells from blood, with Jurkat cell RNA spiked in. These receptor sequences come from a human donor in good health. Some libraries in this study had Jurkat cell RNA spiked in. CDR3s include the opening cysteine and the closing phenylalanine or tryptophan. A D gene is named only where the DNA matches it firmly. Clone size is given for some rows only: seen once, a few or many times, or a class if the clone is expanded.

TRBD1,TRBJ1-1,many,TRBV30,TGTGCCTGGGACGGGGGACAGCTTCTTATGAACACTGAAGCTTTCTTT,CAWDGGQLLMNTEAFF
-,TRBJ2-3,-,TRBV7-6,TGTGCCAGCAGCTTATCCGGGGTGGCAGATACGCAGTATTTT,CASSLSGVADTQYF
TRBD1,TRBJ2-3,many,TRBV12-3/TRBV12-4,TGTGCCAGCAGTTTTGAGGGGGCCGGCACAGATACGCAGTATTTT,CASSFEGAGTDTQYF
-,TRBJ2-3,many,TRBV9,TGTGCCAGCAGCGATGGACTACAACCCAGCACAGATACGCAGTATTTT,CASSDGLQPSTDTQYF
TRBD1,TRBJ2-7,few,TRBV10-3,TGTGCCATCAGCTCCGGGACAGGTCGAAGGTACGAGCAGTACTTC,CAISSGTGRRYEQYF
-,TRBJ2-2,few,TRBV20-1,TGCAGTGCTAGAGTTCAAACGTCGCGGGGCACCGGGGAGCTGTTTTTT,CSARVQTSRGTGELFF
TRBD2,TRBJ2-5,few,TRBV12-3/TRBV12-4,TGTGCCAGCAGTCCCGAAACCTTTAGCGGGGGAGTACAAGAGACCCAGTACTTC,CASSPETFSGGVQETQYF
TRBD2,TRBJ2-7,many,TRBV7-9,TGTGCCAGCAGCTTCGACTGGGGACTAGCGTTCTACGAGCAGTACTTC,CASSFDWGLAFYEQYF
TRBD1,TRBJ2-7,-,TRBV29-1,TGCAGCGTTGAAGATGTTCACGGACAGGGGGCCTACGAGCAGTACTTC,CSVEDVHGQGAYEQYF
-,TRBJ2-3,many,TRBV5-5,TGTGCCAGCAGCTTGGTGGCCGCAGATACGCAGTATTTT,CASSLVAADTQYF
-,TRBJ2-7,few,TRBV6-2/TRBV6-3,TGTGCCAGCAGTTATCAGGGTTCTTACTACGAGCAGTACTTC,CASSYQGSYYEQYF
TRBD1,TRBJ1-5,many,TRBV7-2,TGTGCCAGCAGCTTAATCTCAGGGGGTGGCGATCAGCCCCAGCATTTT,CASSLISGGGDQPQHF
-,TRBJ2-7,many,TRBV27,TGTGCCAGCAGTTACAGGGCCTCCCACGAGCAGTACTTC,CASSYRASHEQYF
TRBD1,TRBJ2-7,many,TRBV28,TGTGCCAGCAGTTCTGACAGGGCCTACGAGCAGTACTTC,CASSSDRAYEQYF
-,TRBJ2-3,-,TRBV19,TGTGCCAGTAGTACACCCGATAGGCTTCCTAGCACAGATACGCAGTATTTT,CASSTPDRLPSTDTQYF
-,TRBJ2-2,few,TRBV18,TGTGCCAGCTCACCTCAGGGCGCCCCGAACACCGGGGAGCTGTTTTTT,CASSPQGAPNTGELFF
TRBD1,TRBJ2-7,few,TRBV7-9,TGTGCCAGCAGCTTAAAAGGGTCGGACAGGGTCCACGAGCAGTACTTC,CASSLKGSDRVHEQYF
-,TRBJ2-3,many,TRBV6-5,TGTGCCAGCAACCCAGGGGGGGCGCGGCATACGCAGTATTTT,CASNPGGARHTQYF
-,TRBJ1-1,-,TRBV29-1,TGCAGCGTACTCTCCATGATGACAGAAAACACTGAAGCTTTCTTT,CSVLSMMTENTEAFF
-,TRBJ2-3,many,TRBV29-1,TGCAGCGCCGTTAGGACAGCGAAGGGGAGCACAGATACGCAGTATTTT,CSAVRTAKGSTDTQYF
-,TRBJ1-2,many,TRBV10-2,TGCGCCAGCAGTGAGTCTACAGCTAACTATGGCTACACCTTC,CASSESTANYGYTF
TRBD2,TRBJ2-7,-,TRBV11-2,TGTGCCAGCAGCTTCGAGACTAGCGGACTCTACGAGCAGTACTTC,CASSFETSGLYEQYF
-,TRBJ2-1,few,TRBV27,TGTGCCAGCAGTTGGGATTATGATCACTCCTACAATGAGCAGTTCTTC,CASSWDYDHSYNEQFF
TRBD2,TRBJ2-5,-,TRBV10-1,TGCGCCAGCAGTGAGGGACTAGCGGGGCGAGAGACCCAGTACTTC,CASSEGLAGRETQYF
-,TRBJ2-7,many,TRBV4-3,TGCGCCAGCAGCCAAGTTAGGGGTGGAGCCTACGAGCAGTACTTC,CASSQVRGGAYEQYF
-,TRBJ2-1,few,TRBV27,TGTGCCAGCAGGAAGAGGGGGAGCTACAATGAGCAGTTCTTC,CASRKRGSYNEQFF
-,TRBJ1-5,many,TRBV4-3,TGCGCCAGCGCCACAGGGATCAATCAGCCCCAGCATTTT,CASATGINQPQHF
-,TRBJ2-5,few,TRBV29-1,TGCAGCGTTGTAGGGCTAGAGGGAGAGACCCAGTACTTC,CSVVGLEGETQYF
-,TRBJ1-2,-,TRBV11-2,TGTGCCAGCAGCTTACCCCAAATAATAGACGGCTACACCTTC,CASSLPQIIDGYTF